Each of the 32 T cell receptor beta chains below was sequenced from the same sample in a study of identical twins. TCRdb re-derived calls from the 5' RACE reads in MiXCR, one entry per CDR3 protein. The repertoire consists of approximately 1.8 million distinct CDR3 sequences, with roughly 35% occurring once and the leading ten covering 0.25% to 0.3%. The source material was cord blood. Every receptor here comes from a newborn girl in good health.

CDR3 loop: CSASPPVGTANYGYTF. The CDR3 bases are TGCAGTGCTAGCCCTCCGGTGGGGACGGCTAACTATGGCTACACCTTC. The chain has TRBV20-1 and TRBJ1-2; tentatively, D is TRBD1 (5 bases). V gave up 3 bases and J gave up 0 bases, with 17 bases separating them. The germline V gene encodes CDR1 DFQATT and CDR2 SNEGSKA (reference sequence). The CDR3 totals 16 residues.

The genes are TRBV20-1 and TRBJ2-7, with D maybe TRBD2 (7 bases). Germline CDR1 is DFQATT and CDR2 is SNEGSKA (reference sequence). The CDR3 covers 12 residues. V was shortened by 6 bases and J by 2 bases, with 11 bases between the two germline ends. Here the CDR3 DNA reads TGCAGTGCCGGGGGGCCTACCTACGAGCAGTACTTC. Translation gives CSAGGPTYEQYF.

The chain recombines TRBV3-1 with TRBJ2-1; D possibly matches TRBD1 or TRBD2 (5 bases each). There are 15 residues in the CDR3. V lost 7 bases and J lost 0, with 13 bases in between. The germline V gene encodes CDR1 LGHDT and CDR2 YNNKEL (reference sequence). CDR3: CASTGTRSSYNEQFF. The CDR3 DNA sequence: TGTGCCAGCACCGGGACGCGTAGCTCCTACAATGAGCAGTTCTTC.

The rearrangement uses TRBV15 and TRBJ2-3; weak D call: TRBD2 (7 bases). CDR3 length equals 16 residues. Trimming took off 6 bases at V and 2 bases at J, with 18 bases between the two ends. The germline V gene has CDR1 LNHNV and CDR2 YYDKDF (reference sequence). CDR3 loop: CATSTKAGADTDTQYF. CDR3 nucleotides: TGTGCCACCAGTACAAAGGCGGGGGCCGACACAGATACGCAGTATTTT. The full variable domain, in which reference TRBV15 and TRBJ2-3 provide the parts outside the CDR3, is DAMVIQNPRYQVTQFGKPVTLSCSQTLNHNVMYWYQQKSSQAPKLLFHYYDKDFNNEADTPDNFQSRRPNTSFCFLDIRSPGLGDTAMYLCATSTKAGADTDTQYFGPGTRLTVL.

V and J are TRBV3-1 and TRBJ1-4, with 7 positions matching TRBD1. CDR3 length: 15 residues. The germline CDR1 and CDR2 sequences are LGHDT and YNNKEL (reference sequence). The ends lost 4 bases at V and 4 bases at J; junction bases unmatched: 6. The CDR3 sequence: CASSLSGQVNEKLFF. CDR3 nucleotide sequence: TGTGCCAGCAGCCTTTCCGGACAGGTTAATGAAAAACTGTTTTTT.

This sequence joins TRBV9 and TRBJ2-3, with D unresolved. V lost 0 bases and J 0 bases, leaving 5 bases between the germline ends. Germline V gene data show CDR1 as SGDLS and CDR2 as YYNGEE. This CDR3 contains 14 residues. The CDR3 sequence: CASSVVFSTDTQYF. The CDR3 bases are TGTGCCAGCAGCGTAGTTTTCAGCACAGATACGCAGTATTTT.

The chain recombines TRBV3-1 with TRBJ2-7; 9 positions agree with TRBD2. In germline, CDR1 is LGHDT, CDR2 YNNKEL (reference sequence). The CDR3 length is 16 residues. The ends lost 0 bases at V and 5 bases at J; junction bases unmatched: 8. The CDR3 DNA sequence: TGTGCCAGCAGCCAAGAAGCCGCGGGAGGGCTCGACGAGCAGTACTTC. Protein: CASSQEAAGGLDEQYF.

This chain uses TRBV20-1 with TRBJ2-3; 12 bases are a match to TRBD2. The germline V gene encodes CDR1 DFQATT and CDR2 SNEGSKA (reference sequence). Trimming cost V 3 bases and J 5 bases; bases outside gene matches: 9. CDR3 size: 16 residues. CDR3: CSARFPSGGAKDTQYF. In DNA form, the CDR3 reads TGCAGTGCTAGGTTCCCTAGCGGGGGGGCCAAAGATACGCAGTATTTT.

This chain joins TRBV6-5 and TRBJ2-4; D ambiguous. In germline, CDR1 is MNHEY, CDR2 SVGAGI. The CDR3 is made up of 14 amino acids. V lost 6 bases, J lost 0 bases, and 9 bases lay in between. The DNA for the CDR3 is TGTGCCAGCAGCAGCGTAATAGCCAAAAACATTCAGTACTTC. Amino acid sequence: CASSSVIAKNIQYF.

This clonotype came up a few times. The chain uses TRBV20-1 and TRBJ2-1, with D tentatively TRBD2 (5 bases). V was trimmed by 5 bases and J by 0 bases, leaving 11 bases between them. Germline values: CDR1 DFQATT, CDR2 SNEGSKA (reference sequence). The CDR3 runs 14 residues. The CDR3: CSAPIANSYNEQFF. CDR3 in DNA: TGCAGTGCTCCAATAGCGAACTCCTACAATGAGCAGTTCTTC.

The chain has TRBV28 and TRBJ1-4; 7 bases align to TRBD1. V shed 3 bases, J shed 6 bases, and the junction held 10 bases outside the gene matches. Per the germline V gene, CDR1 is MDHEN and CDR2 is SYDVKM. The CDR3 contains 16 residues. The CDR3 is CASSFRQQGLDEKLFF. The DNA of the CDR3 is TGTGCCAGCAGTTTCAGACAACAGGGGTTGGATGAAAAACTGTTTTTT.

The chain is built from TRBV20-1 and TRBJ2-3; a possible D gene is TRBD1 (5 bases). V was shortened by 2 bases and J by 0 bases, with 15 bases between the two germline ends. The CDR3 spans 16 residues. Germline V CDR1 and CDR2: DFQATT, SNEGSKA (reference sequence). The CDR3 nucleotides read TGCAGTGCTAGATCCCCCTGGGCAGGGAGCACAGATACGCAGTATTTT. Its protein product is CSARSPWAGSTDTQYF.

The gene calls are TRBV5-5 and TRBJ2-1; the match to TRBD2 covers 9 bases. CDR1 is SGHKS, CDR2 YYEKEE, per germline (reference sequence). This CDR3 spans 16 amino acids. V dropped 3 bases and J dropped 2; count of bases not matched to a gene: 6. The CDR3: CASSWGASGAYNEQFF. The DNA for the CDR3 is TGTGCCAGCAGCTGGGGGGCTAGCGGGGCCTACAATGAGCAGTTCTTC.

This clonotype was found once. V and J are TRBV6-1 and TRBJ1-5; D call uncertain. Trimming removed 0 bases from V and 6 bases from J, with 6 bases in between. The CDR3 has 13 amino acids. CDR1 and CDR2 (germline): MNHNS, SASEGT. As DNA, the CDR3 is TGTGCCAGCAGTGAAGCGTGGGGTCAGCCCCAGCATTTT. Amino acids: CASSEAWGQPQHF.

This clonotype showed up just a few times. V usage is TRBV20-1 and J usage is TRBJ2-1, with a weak D call TRBD2 (6 bases). Germline V gene data show CDR1 as DFQATT and CDR2 as SNEGSKA (reference sequence). The CDR3 runs 14 residues. Trimming took 7 bases from V and 0 from J, leaving 13 bases between them. CDR3 sequence: CSGFLATSYNEQFF. The DNA of the CDR3 is TGCAGTGGGTTTCTAGCGACCTCCTACAATGAGCAGTTCTTC.

This clonotype has only a few counts. This chain links TRBV5-1 with TRBJ2-3; D is undetermined. V shed 2 bases and J shed 1 base, with 8 bases lying between them. The CDR3 has 14 amino acids. Germline CDR1 and CDR2: SGHRS and YFSETQ. The CDR3 DNA is TGCGCCAGCAGCTTTTGGTACGGCACAGATACGCAGTATTTT. Translating it yields CASSFWYGTDTQYF.

The chain links TRBV5-1 to TRBJ2-3, with TRBD2 matching over 7 bases. This CDR3 spans 15 amino acids. Germline assignment: CDR1 SGHRS and CDR2 YFSETQ. V lost 6 bases, J lost 0 bases, and 7 bases stayed unmatched. As DNA, the CDR3 is TGCGCCAGCACACAAGCGGGACCTAGCACAGATACGCAGTATTTT. Amino acid sequence: CASTQAGPSTDTQYF.

This clonotype has more than one count but fewer than ten. The genes are TRBV5-1 and TRBJ2-1; no definite D call. This CDR3 is 13 amino acids long. Trimming pared 1 base from V and 6 bases from J, leaving 8 bases between. Germline CDR1 is SGHRS and CDR2 is YFSETQ. The CDR3 region is CASSLYSTNEQFF. The DNA for the CDR3 is TGCGCCAGCAGCTTGTATAGTACCAATGAGCAGTTCTTC.

There are many counts of this clonotype. V usage is TRBV10-3 and J usage is TRBJ2-1, with D possibly matching TRBD2 (6 bases). This CDR3 is built from 15 residues. V was pared by 0 bases and J by 0 bases, with 6 bases between. Germline V gene lookup returns CDR1 ENHRY and CDR2 SYGVKD. The CDR3 region is CAISESGSSYNEQFF. As DNA, the CDR3 is TGTGCCATCAGTGAGTCCGGGAGCTCCTACAATGAGCAGTTCTTC.

The chain links TRBV20-1 to TRBJ1-1, with a possible D match to TRBD1 (6 bases). V was clipped by 3 bases and J by 1 base, with 15 bases between them. The CDR3 covers 15 residues. The germline CDR1 and CDR2 sequences are DFQATT and SNEGSKA (reference sequence). This chain's CDR3 is CSASTFGGANTEAFF. DNA of the CDR3: TGCAGTGCTAGCACGTTCGGGGGGGCGAACACTGAAGCTTTCTTT.

This clonotype came up many times. The chain links TRBV4-1 to TRBJ1-2; D is perhaps TRBD1 (5 bases). The V gene lost 3 bases and the J gene lost 4 bases, with 12 bases spanning the gap. Germline V gene data show CDR1 as MGHRA and CDR2 as YSYEKL. The CDR3 contains 14 residues. CDR3 loop: CASSHEDSVYGYTF. CDR3 in DNA: TGCGCCAGCAGCCATGAAGACAGCGTCTATGGCTACACCTTC.

This clonotype was detected only a few times. J is TRBJ1-1 and V is TRBV9; TRBD1 might be the D (5 bases). The CDR3 is made up of 17 amino acids. CDR1 is SGDLS and CDR2 is YYNGEE in the germline V gene. Trimming pared 4 bases from V and 1 base from J, leaving 20 bases between. CDR3: CASSRAPVGVGNTEAFF. CDR3 DNA sequence: TGTGCCAGCAGCCGGGCGCCCGTAGGGGTGGGGAACACTGAAGCTTTCTTT.

This clonotype was recorded a few times. The chain joins TRBV2 to TRBJ2-2; TRBD2 matches 10 bases. The CDR3 sequence is 15 residues long. V was pared by 4 bases and J by 5 bases, with 4 bases of the junction left unmatched. CDR1 and CDR2 (germline): SNHLY, FYNNEI. The CDR3 protein is CASSVAGGRTGELFF. Written as DNA, the CDR3 is TGTGCCAGCAGTGTAGCGGGAGGAAGAACCGGGGAGCTGTTTTTT.

CDR3 in amino acids: CSAISGGEEKLFF. The CDR3 DNA reads TGCAGTGCTATTAGTGGGGGGGAGGAAAAACTGTTTTTT. V is TRBV20-1 and J is TRBJ1-4; D is possibly TRBD1 (5 bases). Trimming took 4 bases from V and 8 from J, leaving 14 bases between them. This CDR3 is built from 13 residues. Germline-derived CDR1 and CDR2 are DFQATT and SNEGSKA (reference sequence).

This clonotype was detected a few times. The chain carries TRBV28 and TRBJ2-5; unclear D gene. Germline CDR1 reads MDHEN; CDR2 reads SYDVKM. Trimming removed 6 bases from V and 4 bases from J, with 18 bases in between. The CDR3 has 15 residues. The CDR3 bases are TGTGCCAGCAGCTTGGGCGCGGTAGGCTCAGAGACCCAGTACTTC. Its translation is CASSLGAVGSETQYF.

This clonotype was observed a few times. The rearrangement uses TRBV27 and TRBJ1-1; the D gene is possibly TRBD1 (5 bases). Germline-derived CDR1 and CDR2 are MNHEY and SMNVEV (reference sequence). Trimming removed 5 bases from V and 0 bases from J, with 19 bases in between. The CDR3 has 17 residues. CDR3 sequence: CASSPDPRQPMNTEAFF. Written as DNA, the CDR3 is TGTGCCAGCAGTCCAGATCCACGACAGCCCATGAACACTGAAGCTTTCTTT.

The chain has TRBV28 and TRBJ2-4; D is undetermined. The DNA end favors TRBJ2-7, so the J call may be wrong. Germline V CDR1 and CDR2: MDHEN, SYDVKM. The CDR3 loop spans 13 amino acids. CDR3 in DNA: TGTGCCAGCAGTCTCCACTATACCTACGAGCAGTACTTC. Translation: CASSLHYTYEQYF.

A few counts support this clonotype. At one end, the junction sequence differs from germline, possibly due to a read error. The gene calls are TRBV5-6 and TRBJ2-1, with TRBD1 matching 9 bases. Germline V CDR1 and CDR2: SGHDT, YYEEEE. The CDR3 extends over 20 amino acids. This chain's CDR3 is CASRLGTGPILRSSSDEQFF. In nucleotides, the CDR3 is TGTGCCAGCAGATTGGGGACAGGGCCGATCCTCCGATCTTCAAGCGATGAGCAGTTCTTC.

This clonotype is a singleton in its sample. The chain employs TRBV28 and TRBJ2-3, with D perhaps matching TRBD2 (5 bases). The CDR3 length is 14 residues. The V and J ends lost 2 bases and 8 bases respectively, with 14 bases between them. Germline assignment: CDR1 MDHEN and CDR2 SYDVKM. The CDR3 DNA follows: TGTGCCAGCAGTTTAACTAGGTCTGGCGTTACGCAGTATTTT. It specifies CASSLTRSGVTQYF.

This chain joins TRBV30 and TRBJ1-2; D not resolved. CDR3 size: 12 residues. Trimming pared 1 base from V and 4 bases from J, leaving 7 bases between. Germline assignment: CDR1 GTSNPN and CDR2 SVGIG (reference sequence). This CDR3 is CAWSAQPYGYTF. The CDR3 nucleotides read TGTGCCTGGAGTGCACAGCCCTATGGCTACACCTTC.

The chain employs TRBV6-1 and TRBJ2-7; 7 nucleotides align to TRBD1. V lost 0 bases to trimming and J lost 0 bases; unmatched junction nucleotides: 8. This CDR3 region has 17 residues. From germline, CDR1 is MNHNS and CDR2 SASEGT. The CDR3 DNA follows: TGTGCCAGCAGTGAAGCTAAATTCCGGGACAGCTCCTACGAGCAGTACTTC. This translates into CASSEAKFRDSSYEQYF.

This chain links TRBV12-5 with TRBJ2-7, with unresolved D. V was clipped by 2 bases and J by 7 bases, with 12 bases between them. Germline-derived CDR1 and CDR2 are LGHNT and FRNRAP. The CDR3 is 13 amino acids. CDR3 residues: CASGLTPSNEQYF. CDR3 DNA: TGTGCTAGTGGTTTGACCCCCAGCAATGAGCAGTACTTC. The full variable domain, with the rest looked up from reference TRBV12-5 and TRBJ2-7, is DARVTQTPRHKVTEMGQEVTMRCQPILGHNTVFWYRQTMMQGLELLAYFRNRAPLDDSGMPKDRFSAEMPDATLATLKIQPSEPRDSAVYFCASGLTPSNEQYFGPGTRLTVT.